This TCR beta chain was found in a study of shared clonotypes between healthy human individuals (dated by TCRdb to about 2020). Regarding the complete study: The cohort included three men and a couple of women between 18 and 49 years of age. The study deeply sequenced blood TCR repertoires of five healthy adults to estimate repertoire size and the extent of clonotype sharing between individuals. Per donor, three plates each were used for CD4 naive and CD4 memory, two for CD8 naive, and one for CD8 memory. Each donor's leukapheresis produced roughly between roughly 0.85 and 9.5 billion PBMCs. To increase sequencing depth and limit assay-specific biases, TCR repertoire library preparation and sequencing were carried out by different laboratories using diverse techniques. Study-wide conclusions, independent of this receptor: Rarefaction of sorted-subset datasets indicated incomplete sequencing despite the large sequencing depth. Naive subsets generally had larger estimated clonotype richness than memory subsets did. Based on pairwise subsampling, the degree of clonotype sharing among donors was expected to be affected by sequencing depth. Higher generation probabilities were observed for clonotypes shared by all four sorted-subset donors than for non-shared clonotypes. The genetic and exposure-history diversity represented was limited by the small number of donors. Only blood was sampled, and tissue TCR repertoires likely differ from those in blood. About 5% of naive CD4, more than 3% of naive CD8, approximately 2% of memory CD4, and approximately 0.4% of memory CD8 clonotypes were shared across a few donors.

Donors were healthy HIV-negative adults with no recently reported acute infections or vaccinations. Every donor was a Caucasian adult residing in Nashville, Tennessee, USA. CD4+ T cells were enriched through magnetic negative selection, after which naive cells were positively selected on CD45RA and the remaining negative fraction served as the memory subset. Blood was collected by leukapheresis, and PBMCs were isolated by Ficoll-Histopaque density gradient centrifugation and then cryopreserved in liquid nitrogen vapor phase. Analytical flow cytometry was used to check the purity and quantity of each magnetically sorted T cell population. Genomic DNA was isolated from every sorted fraction and measured by UV absorbance on a Nanodrop 2000c. In regard to this clone: It lacks a known antigen. The sample holds no much larger clone one base away, and base qualities are not on file.

The CDR3 starts with the cysteine, ends with the phenylalanine, and has 16 residues. The CDR3 DNA has 48 bases and is translated from base 1. V is reduced by 0 bases and J by 5 bases, leaving a spacing of 14 bases between them. CDR1 is given as SGHRS and CDR2 as YFSETQ, both from the germline V gene. Using the deep immunoSEQ assay, TCR CDR3 regions were amplified from genomic DNA by multiplex PCR. For each cell subset, the extracted genomic DNA was distributed evenly across all wells of several immunoSEQ 96-well plates, and each plate served as one replicate. Each replicate PCR for sorted subsets received about 180 ng genomic DNA, equal to tens of thousands of T cell genomes. Purified libraries were measured with a Qubit 3.0 fluorometer, size-checked on a Bioanalyzer 2100, and measured again with the KAPA Library Quantification kit. A separate single-read 150-cycle Illumina NextSeq 550 flow cell was used to sequence each immunoSEQ 96-well plate. Per the authors' processing: The immunoSEQ output contained only junctional sequences without quality scores, so filtering could not match that applied to full-length reads. Sequences were annotated with PyIR, a Python wrapper for IgBLAST v1.9, using IMGT germline references to assign V/J genes and CDR3. Reads were removed for weak V/J assignments (E-value above 1e-6), missing CDR3, stop codons, out-of-frame junctions, or ambiguous translated residues. A V3J clonotype was defined by an identical inferred V gene, J gene, and CDR3 amino acid sequence. The percentage overlap between two repertoires was calculated by dividing the number of shared unique clonotypes by the size of the smaller repertoire. Richness of each repertoire was evaluated using RTK rarefaction, the Chao1 estimator, and Recon v2.1 estimates of unobserved clonotypes. Generation probabilities were computed with OLGA for all TCRbeta clonotypes obtained by the gDNA method from a handful of donors. As stored in TCRdb, this immuneACCESS dataset retains in-frame rearrangements with V and J assigned. A fraction of the clones does not appear; measured against another copy, unresolved V genes explain less than half of the discrepancy, and the remainder lacks a known reason. That table furnishes V, J and clone size, whereas the DNA furnished D and trimming. The sample table contains around 1.4 million clones; only one count was recorded for just under 99% of them. The ten largest clones capture around 0.38% of the sample.

The sample consisted of naive CD4+ T cells sorted from blood. The cell subset or site label, as the study defines it: CD45RA+ positively selected. The TCR comes from a young man in good health. The sequence joins TRBV5-1 to TRBJ2-2; the D gene cannot be resolved reliably. Here is the DNA: TGCGCCAGCAGCTTGGCCTTTGGGTCCGGGACCGGGGAGCTGTTTTTT. Its translation reads: CASSLAFGSGTGELFF.